The 2 T cell receptor beta chains below come from one sample, sequenced in a study of blood T cell repertoires in COVID-19. Some clones are missing from TCRdb's copy, which holds only in-frame ones; the method was immunoSEQ multiplex PCR. The top ten hold approximately 16% of the sample, which has 45,000 to 65,000 clones, under 85% seen once. The sequenced sample was peripheral blood. The receptors were gathered from a man between 35 and 55 years old with acute or convalescent COVID-19.

V usage is TRBV13 and J usage is TRBJ2-7; D perhaps matches TRBD1 (6 bases). Germline CDR1 is PRHDT and CDR2 is FYEKMQ (reference sequence). Trimming shortened V by 1 base and J by 3 bases, and 13 bases separated the two germline ends. The CDR3 length is 15 residues. Here the CDR3 reads CASSLAQGSLYEQYF. CDR3 sequence (DNA): TGTGCCAGCAGCTTAGCTCAGGGGTCCCTCTACGAGCAGTACTTC.

The chain links TRBV6-6 to TRBJ1-5; D unclear. V shed 7 bases and J shed 5 bases, with 18 bases lying between them. CDR3 length: 15 residues. CDR1 and CDR2 (germline): MNHNY, SVGAGI (reference sequence). The CDR3 bases are TGTGCCAGCACCGCCCCGCGGAGAGGTGATCAGCCCCAGCATTTT. Translated: CASTAPRRGDQPQHF.